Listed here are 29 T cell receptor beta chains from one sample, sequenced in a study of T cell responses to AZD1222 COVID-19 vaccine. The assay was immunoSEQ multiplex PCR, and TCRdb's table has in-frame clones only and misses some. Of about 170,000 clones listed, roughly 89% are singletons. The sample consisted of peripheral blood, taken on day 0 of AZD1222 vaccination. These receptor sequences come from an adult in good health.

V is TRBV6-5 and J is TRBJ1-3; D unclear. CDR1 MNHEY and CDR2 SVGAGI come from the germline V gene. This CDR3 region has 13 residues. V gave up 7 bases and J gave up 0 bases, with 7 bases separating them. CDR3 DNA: TGTGCCAGCACCGGGTACTCTGGAAACACCATATATTTT. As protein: CASTGYSGNTIYF.

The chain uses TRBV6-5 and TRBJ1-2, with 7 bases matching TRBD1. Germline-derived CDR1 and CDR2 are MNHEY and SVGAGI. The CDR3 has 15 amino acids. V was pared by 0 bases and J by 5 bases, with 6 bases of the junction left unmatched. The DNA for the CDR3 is TGTGCCAGCAGTTACTCGAAACAGGGGACATATGGCTACACCTTC. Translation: CASSYSKQGTYGYTF.

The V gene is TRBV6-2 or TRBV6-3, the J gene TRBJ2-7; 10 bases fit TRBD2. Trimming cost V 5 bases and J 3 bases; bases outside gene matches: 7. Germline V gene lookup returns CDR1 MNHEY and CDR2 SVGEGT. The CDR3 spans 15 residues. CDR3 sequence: CASSTTGLAVYEQYF. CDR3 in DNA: TGTGCCAGCAGTACAACCGGACTAGCGGTCTACGAGCAGTACTTC.

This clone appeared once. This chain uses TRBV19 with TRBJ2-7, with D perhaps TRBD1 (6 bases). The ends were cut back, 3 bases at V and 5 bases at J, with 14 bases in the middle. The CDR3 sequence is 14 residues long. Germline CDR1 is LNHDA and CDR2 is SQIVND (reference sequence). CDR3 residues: CASSIQGIKDEQYF. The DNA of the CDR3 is TGTGCCAGTAGTATTCAGGGGATCAAGGACGAGCAGTACTTC.

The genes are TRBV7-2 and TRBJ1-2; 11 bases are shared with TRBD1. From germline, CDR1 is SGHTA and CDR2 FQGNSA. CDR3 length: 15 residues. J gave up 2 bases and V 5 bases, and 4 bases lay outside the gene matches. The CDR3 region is CASSTRDRGNYGYTF. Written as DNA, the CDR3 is TGTGCCAGCAGCACACGGGACAGGGGGAACTATGGCTACACCTTC.

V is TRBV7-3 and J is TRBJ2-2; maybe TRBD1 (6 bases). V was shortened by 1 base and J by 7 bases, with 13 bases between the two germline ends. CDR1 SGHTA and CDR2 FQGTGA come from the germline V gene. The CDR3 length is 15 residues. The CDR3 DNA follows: TGTGCCAGCAGCTTAAACAGGGCCAAGGGCGGGGAGCTGTTTTTT. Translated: CASSLNRAKGGELFF.

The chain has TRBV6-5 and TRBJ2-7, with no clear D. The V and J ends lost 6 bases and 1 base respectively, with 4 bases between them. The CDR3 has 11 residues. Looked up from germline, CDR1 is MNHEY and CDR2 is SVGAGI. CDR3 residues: CASRGSYEQYF. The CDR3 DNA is TGTGCCAGCAGGGGGTCCTACGAGCAGTACTTC.

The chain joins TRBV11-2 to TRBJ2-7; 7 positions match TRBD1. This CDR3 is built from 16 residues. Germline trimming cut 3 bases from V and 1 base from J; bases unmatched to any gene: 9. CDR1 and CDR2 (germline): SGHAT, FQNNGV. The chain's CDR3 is CASSFARQGSSYEQYF. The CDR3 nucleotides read TGTGCCAGCAGCTTCGCGAGACAGGGAAGTTCCTACGAGCAGTACTTC.

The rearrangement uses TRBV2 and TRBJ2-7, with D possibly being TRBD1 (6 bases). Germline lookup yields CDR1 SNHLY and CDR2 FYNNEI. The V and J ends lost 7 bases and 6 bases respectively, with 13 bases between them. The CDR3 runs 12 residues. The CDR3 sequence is CASNNREFEQYF. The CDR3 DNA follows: TGTGCCAGCAATAACAGGGAGTTCGAGCAGTACTTC.

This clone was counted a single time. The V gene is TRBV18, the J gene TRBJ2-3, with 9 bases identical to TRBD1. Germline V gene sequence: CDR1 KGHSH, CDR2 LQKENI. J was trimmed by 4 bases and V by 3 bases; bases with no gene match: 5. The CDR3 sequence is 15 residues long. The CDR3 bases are TGTGCCAGCTCACCTCGGGACAGGGTACCAGATACGCAGTATTTT. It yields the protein CASSPRDRVPDTQYF. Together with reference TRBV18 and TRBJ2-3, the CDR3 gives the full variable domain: NAGVMQNPRHLVRRRGQEARLRCSPMKGHSHVYWYRQLPEEGLKFMVYLQKENIIDESGMPKERFSAEFPKEGPSILRIQQVVRGDSAAYFCASSPRDRVPDTQYFGPGTRLTVL.

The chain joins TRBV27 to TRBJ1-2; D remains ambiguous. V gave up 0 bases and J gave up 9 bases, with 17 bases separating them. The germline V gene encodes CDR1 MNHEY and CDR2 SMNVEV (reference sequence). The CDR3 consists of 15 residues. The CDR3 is CASSLSVGDPGRYTF. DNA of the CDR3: TGTGCCAGCAGTTTATCGGTAGGCGACCCGGGCCGCTACACCTTC.

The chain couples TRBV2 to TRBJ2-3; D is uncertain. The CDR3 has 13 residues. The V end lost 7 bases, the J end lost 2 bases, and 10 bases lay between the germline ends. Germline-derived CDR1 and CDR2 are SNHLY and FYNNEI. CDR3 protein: CASNRPFTDTQYF. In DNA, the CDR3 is TGTGCCAGCAACCGCCCCTTCACAGATACGCAGTATTTT.

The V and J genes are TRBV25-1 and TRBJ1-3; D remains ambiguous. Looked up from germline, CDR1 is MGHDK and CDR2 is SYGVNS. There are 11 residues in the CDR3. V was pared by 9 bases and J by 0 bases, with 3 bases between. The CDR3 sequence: CASISGNTIYF. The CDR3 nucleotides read TGTGCCAGTATCTCTGGAAACACCATATATTTT.

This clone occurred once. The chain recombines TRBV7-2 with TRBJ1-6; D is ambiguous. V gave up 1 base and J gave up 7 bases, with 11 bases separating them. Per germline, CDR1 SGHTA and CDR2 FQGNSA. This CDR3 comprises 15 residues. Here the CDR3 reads CASSLGLLVNSPLHF. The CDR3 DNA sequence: TGTGCCAGCAGCTTAGGTCTCCTTGTGAATTCACCCCTCCACTTT.

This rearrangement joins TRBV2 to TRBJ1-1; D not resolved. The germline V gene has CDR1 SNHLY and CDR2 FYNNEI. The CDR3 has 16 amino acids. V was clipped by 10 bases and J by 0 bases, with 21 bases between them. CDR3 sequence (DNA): TGTGCCATCGACTCCGGGTACGGTGTAATGAACACTGAAGCTTTCTTT. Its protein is CAIDSGYGVMNTEAFF.

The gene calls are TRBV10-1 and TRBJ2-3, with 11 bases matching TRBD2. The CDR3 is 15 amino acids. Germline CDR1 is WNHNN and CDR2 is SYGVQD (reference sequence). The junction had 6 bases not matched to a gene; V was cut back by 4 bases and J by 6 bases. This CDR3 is CASSASGGRKDTQYF. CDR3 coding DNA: TGCGCCAGCAGTGCTAGCGGGGGGAGAAAGGATACGCAGTATTTT.

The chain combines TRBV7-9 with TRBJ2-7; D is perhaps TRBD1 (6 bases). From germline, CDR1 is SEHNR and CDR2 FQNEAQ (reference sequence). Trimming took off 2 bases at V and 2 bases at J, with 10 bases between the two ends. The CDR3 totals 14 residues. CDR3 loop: CASSLTDRPYEQYF. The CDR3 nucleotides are TGTGCCAGCAGCTTAACCGACAGGCCCTACGAGCAGTACTTC.

The CDR3: CASSVDRGAVEQYF. Here the CDR3 DNA reads TGTGCCAGTAGTGTCGACCGCGGGGCGGTCGAGCAGTACTTC. The J gene is TRBJ2-7, the V gene TRBV19, with TRBD2 as a possible D gene (6 bases). The CDR3 is made up of 14 amino acids. Germline assignment: CDR1 LNHDA and CDR2 SQIVND (reference sequence). V lost 5 bases and J 6 bases, leaving 17 bases between the germline ends.

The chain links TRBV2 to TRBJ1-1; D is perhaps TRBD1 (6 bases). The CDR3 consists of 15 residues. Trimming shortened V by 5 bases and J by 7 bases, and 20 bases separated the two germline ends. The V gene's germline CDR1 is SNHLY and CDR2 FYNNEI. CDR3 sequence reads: CASSPNRVRAGEAFF. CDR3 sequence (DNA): TGTGCCAGCAGTCCGAACAGGGTTCGGGCCGGTGAAGCTTTCTTT.

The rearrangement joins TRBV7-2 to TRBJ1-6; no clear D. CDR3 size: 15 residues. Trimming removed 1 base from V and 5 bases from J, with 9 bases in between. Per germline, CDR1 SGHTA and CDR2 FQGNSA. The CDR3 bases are TGTGCCAGCAGCTTAGTGCGTCAGAATAATTCACCCCTCCACTTT. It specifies CASSLVRQNNSPLHF. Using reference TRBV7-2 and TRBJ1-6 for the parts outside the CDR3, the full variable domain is GAGVSQSPSNKVTEKGKDVELRCDPISGHTALYWYRQSLGQGLEFLIYFQGNSAPDKSGLPSDRFSAERTGGSVSTLTIQRTQQEDSAVYLCASSLVRQNNSPLHFGNGTRLTVT.

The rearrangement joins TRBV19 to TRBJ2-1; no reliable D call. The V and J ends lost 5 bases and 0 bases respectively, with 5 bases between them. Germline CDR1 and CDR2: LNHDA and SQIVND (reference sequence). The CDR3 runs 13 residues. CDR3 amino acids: CASSRSSYNEQFF. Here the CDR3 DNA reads TGTGCCAGTAGTCGGAGCTCCTACAATGAGCAGTTCTTC.

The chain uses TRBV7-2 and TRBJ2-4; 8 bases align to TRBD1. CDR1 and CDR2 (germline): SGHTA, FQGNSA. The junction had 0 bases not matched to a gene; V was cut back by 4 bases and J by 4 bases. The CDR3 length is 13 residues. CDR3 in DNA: TGTGCCAGCAGCTACAGGGGGAAAAACATTCAGTACTTC. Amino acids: CASSYRGKNIQYF.

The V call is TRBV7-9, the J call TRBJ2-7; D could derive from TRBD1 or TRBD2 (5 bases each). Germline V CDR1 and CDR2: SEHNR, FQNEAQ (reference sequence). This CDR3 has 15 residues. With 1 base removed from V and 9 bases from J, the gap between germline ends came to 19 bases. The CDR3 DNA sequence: TGTGCCAGCAGCTTAGAGGGGACCGCTCCGGGGTGGCAGTACTTC. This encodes CASSLEGTAPGWQYF.

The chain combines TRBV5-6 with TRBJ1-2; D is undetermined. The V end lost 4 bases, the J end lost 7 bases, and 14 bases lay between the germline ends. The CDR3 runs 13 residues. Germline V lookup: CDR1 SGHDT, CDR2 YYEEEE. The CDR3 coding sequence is TGTGCCAGCAGCCCCACTGAGGTTTCTGGCTACACCTTC. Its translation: CASSPTEVSGYTF.

The CDR3 is CASSPGPTDYEQYF. The CDR3 DNA is TGTGCCAGTAGCCCGGGACCCACAGACTACGAGCAGTACTTC. The chain links TRBV19 to TRBJ2-7, with D perhaps being TRBD1 or TRBD2 (5 bases each). The length of the CDR3 is 14 residues. Trimming cost V 6 bases and J 3 bases, with 15 bases left between them. Germline V gives CDR1 LNHDA, CDR2 SQIVND (reference sequence). The full variable domain, its missing parts supplied by reference TRBV19 and TRBJ2-7, is DGGITQSPKYLFRKEGQNVTLSCEQNLNHDAMYWYRQDPGQGLRLIYYSQIVNDFQKGDIAEGYSVSREKKESFPLTVTSAQKNPTAFYLCASSPGPTDYEQYFGPGTRLTVT.

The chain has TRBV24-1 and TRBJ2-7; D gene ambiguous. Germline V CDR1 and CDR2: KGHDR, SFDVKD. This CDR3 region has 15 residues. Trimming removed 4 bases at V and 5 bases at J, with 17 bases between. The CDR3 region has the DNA TGTGCCACCAGTGACCCCCGGTCACGAAGCGACGAGCAGTACTTC. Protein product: CATSDPRSRSDEQYF.

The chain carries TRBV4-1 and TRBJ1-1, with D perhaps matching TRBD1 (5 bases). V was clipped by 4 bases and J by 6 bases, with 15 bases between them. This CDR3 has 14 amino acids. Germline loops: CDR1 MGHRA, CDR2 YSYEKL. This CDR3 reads CASSLGTWSSEAFF. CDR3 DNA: TGCGCCAGCAGCCTAGGGACCTGGAGTTCTGAAGCTTTCTTT.

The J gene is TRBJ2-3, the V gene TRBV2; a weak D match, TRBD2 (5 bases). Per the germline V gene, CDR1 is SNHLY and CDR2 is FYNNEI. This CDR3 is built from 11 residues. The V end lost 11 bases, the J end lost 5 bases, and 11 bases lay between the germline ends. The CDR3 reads CARNAGDTQYF. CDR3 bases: TGTGCCCGGAATGCGGGAGATACGCAGTATTTT.

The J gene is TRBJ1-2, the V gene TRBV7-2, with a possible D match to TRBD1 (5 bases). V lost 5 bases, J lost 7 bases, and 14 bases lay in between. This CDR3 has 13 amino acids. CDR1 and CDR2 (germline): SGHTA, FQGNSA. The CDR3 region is CASSDRWGSGYTF. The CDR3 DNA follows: TGTGCCAGCAGCGACCGGTGGGGGTCTGGCTACACCTTC.